The 29 T cell receptor beta chains reported below all come from one sample, sequenced in a study of PD-1 blockade in classical Hodgkin lymphoma. Each of the patients experienced relapse following autologous stem cell transplantation, and their brentuximab vedotin exposure differed. TCRdb's copy holds only in-frame clones and misses some; the assay was immunoSEQ multiplex PCR. The sample lists 50,000 to 85,000 clones, 71% occurring once. This specimen consisted of peripheral blood mononuclear cells (PBMCs), obtained before the second cycle of nivolumab. These receptors were obtained from a human donor with classical Hodgkin lymphoma.

This clone was detected a few times. This rearrangement joins TRBV2 to TRBJ1-5; TRBD1 matches 11 bases. Germline V lookup: CDR1 SNHLY, CDR2 FYNNEI. Trimming took 6 bases from V and 5 from J; bases not matched to a gene: 3. This CDR3 contains 14 residues. CDR3 protein: CASSRTGGHQPQHF. The DNA of the CDR3 is TGTGCCAGCAGCCGGACAGGGGGCCATCAGCCCCAGCATTTT.

The J gene is TRBJ1-5, the V gene TRBV11-2; a weak D match, TRBD1 (6 bases). V lost 3 bases and J lost 0, with 9 bases in between. The germline CDR1 and CDR2 sequences are SGHAT and FQNNGV. The CDR3 spans 15 residues. The CDR3 sequence: CASSLDSYSNQPQHF. CDR3 nucleotides: TGTGCCAGCAGCTTGGACAGTTATAGCAATCAGCCCCAGCATTTT.

The chain links TRBV11-2 to TRBJ2-5; tentatively, D is TRBD2 (5 bases). The CDR3 runs to 13 residues. The V end lost 5 bases, the J end lost 5 bases, and 12 bases lay between the germline ends. Germline CDR1 reads SGHAT; CDR2 reads FQNNGV. The CDR3 DNA is TGTGCCAGCAGCCGGGGAGTTGGGGAGACCCAGTACTTC. The encoded protein is CASSRGVGETQYF. The entire variable domain, with the rest obtained from reference TRBV11-2 and TRBJ2-5, is as follows: EAGVAQSPRYKIIEKRQSVAFWCNPISGHATLYWYQQILGQGPKLLIQFQNNGVVDDSQLPKDRFSAERLKGVDSTLKIQPAKLEDSAVYLCASSRGVGETQYFGPGTRLLVL.

The V call is TRBV7-9, the J call TRBJ1-1, with D unclear. V lost 3 bases, J lost 4 bases, and 15 bases lay in between. CDR1 is SEHNR, CDR2 FQNEAQ, per germline (reference sequence). The CDR3 spans 15 residues. DNA for the CDR3: TGTGCCAGCAGCTTGGTTGGTTGGGCGGGCACTGAAGCTTTCTTT. It encodes CASSLVGWAGTEAFF.

The chain links TRBV7-2 to TRBJ1-1; D is possibly TRBD1 (6 bases). The CDR3 is 14 residues long. CDR1 SGHTA and CDR2 FQGNSA come from the germline V gene. V was clipped by 1 base and J by 6 bases, with 12 bases between them. This chain's CDR3 is CASSLGGRGAEAFF. The CDR3 DNA reads as TGTGCCAGCAGCTTAGGGGGGCGAGGGGCTGAAGCTTTCTTT.

The rearrangement uses TRBV2 and TRBJ1-5, with D maybe TRBD1 (5 bases). CDR1 is SNHLY, CDR2 FYNNEI, per germline. CDR3 length: 15 amino acids. V gave up 5 bases and J gave up 4 bases, with 15 bases separating them. The CDR3 sequence is CASSRDGLGNQPQHF. CDR3 DNA: TGTGCCAGCAGTCGGGACGGGCTAGGGAATCAGCCCCAGCATTTT.

The sample holds one count of this clone. The rearrangement joins TRBV27 to TRBJ2-7, with 9 nucleotides matching TRBD1. The J segment lost 3 bases and the V segment lost 5 bases, leaving 8 bases of the junction unmatched. The CDR3 length is 15 residues. Germline V gene data show CDR1 as MNHEY and CDR2 as SMNVEV (reference sequence). The CDR3 nucleotides read TGTGCCAGCAGTCATCCGGGACAGGGTCTCTACGAGCAGTACTTC. Its translation is CASSHPGQGLYEQYF.

The CDR3 DNA sequence: TGTGCCAGCAGCTTGTCCCAGAGAGATACGCAGTATTTT. This sequence encodes CASSLSQRDTQYF. The rearrangement joins TRBV11-2 to TRBJ2-3; D gene uncertain. CDR3 length: 13 residues. Trimming took off 3 bases at V and 5 bases at J, with 9 bases between the two ends. CDR1 is SGHAT, CDR2 FQNNGV, per germline.

This chain connects TRBV29-1 to TRBJ1-2, with TRBD1 as a possible D gene (6 bases). Germline values: CDR1 SQVTM, CDR2 ANQGSEA. V lost 3 bases and J lost 4, with 15 bases in between. This CDR3 has 14 amino acids. This chain's CDR3 is CSVEQGRPFYGYTF. For the CDR3, the DNA is TGCAGCGTTGAGCAGGGGAGGCCCTTCTATGGCTACACCTTC.

The chain is built from TRBV2 and TRBJ1-4, with 8 nucleotides matching TRBD1. Losses at the gene ends were 5 bases for V and 8 bases for J; bases not matched to a gene: 7. The CDR3 loop spans 14 amino acids. CDR1 SNHLY and CDR2 FYNNEI come from the germline V gene. The CDR3 region has the DNA TGTGCCAGCAGTTTTACAGGGGGAGGAGAAAAACTGTTTTTT. Residues: CASSFTGGGEKLFF.

This clone came up a few times. The J gene is TRBJ1-1, the V gene TRBV19, with TRBD1 matching 9 bases. Germline V CDR1 and CDR2: LNHDA, SQIVND (reference sequence). With V trimmed by 6 bases and J by 2 bases, 4 bases remained unmatched. The CDR3 is 14 residues long. The CDR3 DNA sequence: TGTGCCAGTAGACAGGGGGCTGTAAACACTGAAGCTTTCTTT. It codes for CASRQGAVNTEAFF. Drawing the rest from reference TRBV19 and TRBJ1-1, the complete variable domain is DGGITQSPKYLFRKEGQNVTLSCEQNLNHDAMYWYRQDPGQGLRLIYYSQIVNDFQKGDIAEGYSVSREKKESFPLTVTSAQKNPTAFYLCASRQGAVNTEAFFGQGTRLTVV.

The chain links TRBV10-3 to TRBJ1-1; D is possibly TRBD1 (5 bases). Germline CDR1 ENHRY, CDR2 SYGVKD. Trimming stripped 6 bases from V and 11 bases from J, with 16 bases between. CDR3 length: 12 amino acids. This CDR3 is CAIRDPGDRAFF. For the CDR3, the DNA is TGTGCCATCAGGGATCCCGGGGACCGGGCTTTCTTT.

V is TRBV4-1 and J is TRBJ1-2, with D perhaps TRBD1 (6 bases). V was shortened by 6 bases and J by 0 bases, with 20 bases between the two germline ends. This CDR3 contains 17 residues. Germline assignment: CDR1 MGHRA and CDR2 YSYEKL. CDR3 nucleotides: TGCGCCAGCAGAGGGGGATCGGGGCAGGGGACTAACTATGGCTACACCTTC. Protein sequence: CASRGGSGQGTNYGYTF.

The chain has TRBV18 and TRBJ2-2, with TRBD1 matching over 7 bases. Trimming at V came to 3 bases and at J to 1 base, leaving 2 bases not matched to a gene. In germline, CDR1 is KGHSH, CDR2 LQKENI. The CDR3 consists of 15 residues. The CDR3 DNA reads as TGTGCCAGCTCACCCGGGACAGTGAACACCGGGGAGCTGTTTTTT. It codes for CASSPGTVNTGELFF.

The chain couples TRBV15 to TRBJ2-1, with a weak D call TRBD1 (6 bases). V was clipped by 0 bases and J by 14 bases, with 17 bases between them. Looked up from germline, CDR1 is LNHNV and CDR2 is YYDKDF (reference sequence). The CDR3 is 14 residues long. Written as DNA, the CDR3 is TGTGCCACCAGCAGAGAAATGGTCCCAGGGGTTAAGTTCTTC. It translates to CATSREMVPGVKFF.

The rearrangement links TRBV28 to TRBJ1-2; perhaps TRBD1 as D (6 bases). CDR3 length: 14 residues. V gave up 8 bases and J gave up 1 base, with 14 bases separating them. Germline V gene sequence: CDR1 MDHEN, CDR2 SYDVKM. This CDR3 reads CASESGHLNYGYTF. The CDR3 DNA is TGTGCCAGCGAGTCGGGACACCTTAACTATGGCTACACCTTC.

The chain recombines TRBV5-1 with TRBJ2-7; D may correspond to TRBD1 or TRBD2 (5 bases each). V was cut by 3 bases and J by 0 bases, with 13 bases left in between. The germline gives CDR1 SGHRS, CDR2 YFSETQ. The CDR3 contains 15 residues. The CDR3 here is CASSSGTASSYEQYF. The CDR3 bases are TGCGCCAGCAGCTCAGGGACGGCCAGCTCCTACGAGCAGTACTTC.

In its sample, this clone was seen a few times. The chain recombines TRBV19 with TRBJ1-2, with D perhaps TRBD1 (5 bases). The germline V gene encodes CDR1 LNHDA and CDR2 SQIVND (reference sequence). V lost 9 bases and J lost 3, with 17 bases in between. The CDR3 totals 14 residues. The CDR3 sequence is CASLQWGTDYGYTF. The CDR3 DNA reads as TGTGCCAGCCTACAGTGGGGCACTGACTATGGCTACACCTTC.

V gene TRBV4-1 combines with J gene TRBJ2-1; TRBD1 is a possible D gene (6 bases). The V end lost 4 bases, the J end lost 3 bases, and 13 bases lay between the germline ends. The CDR3 is 15 amino acids. From germline, CDR1 is MGHRA and CDR2 YSYEKL. In DNA, the CDR3 is TGCGCCAGCAGCCGAGGGGGATCGAACTACAATGAGCAGTTCTTC. Translated: CASSRGGSNYNEQFF.

V usage is TRBV4-1 and J usage is TRBJ1-3; a weak D match, TRBD1 (5 bases). The V end was cut by 4 bases, the J end by 3 bases, with 19 bases between. From germline, CDR1 is MGHRA and CDR2 YSYEKL. The CDR3 runs 17 residues. Here the CDR3 reads CASSRDRALGGGNTIYF. The CDR3 DNA is TGCGCCAGCAGCCGCGATAGGGCTCTTGGGGGTGGAAACACCATATATTTT.

This chain uses TRBV27 with TRBJ2-2; D remains unclear. Germline CDR1 reads MNHEY; CDR2 reads SMNVEV (reference sequence). The V and J ends lost 6 bases and 6 bases respectively, with 8 bases between them. There are 12 residues in the CDR3. Written as DNA, the CDR3 is TGTGCCAGCAGCTACCGCGCCGGGGAGCTGTTTTTT. Translation: CASSYRAGELFF.

The rearrangement joins TRBV9 to TRBJ1-3; a weak D match, TRBD1 (6 bases). With 4 bases removed from V and 0 bases from J, the gap between germline ends came to 11 bases. This CDR3 is built from 15 residues. Germline assignment: CDR1 SGDLS and CDR2 YYNGEE. Here the CDR3 DNA reads TGTGCCAGCAGCTGGGGGGGCGCCTCTGGAAACACCATATATTTT. Protein product: CASSWGGASGNTIYF.

The rearrangement joins TRBV10-3 to TRBJ2-5; D gene uncertain. The V gene lost 0 bases and the J gene lost 3 bases, with 5 bases spanning the gap. The CDR3 has 13 amino acids. In germline, CDR1 is ENHRY, CDR2 SYGVKD. The CDR3 loop reads CAISESFKETQYF. In nucleotides, the CDR3 is TGTGCCATCAGTGAGTCTTTCAAAGAGACCCAGTACTTC.

The V and J genes are TRBV2 and TRBJ1-1; the D is unclear. Germline assignment: CDR1 SNHLY and CDR2 FYNNEI. CDR3 size: 13 residues. V was trimmed by 3 bases and J by 1 base, leaving 6 bases between them. CDR3 DNA: TGTGCCAGCAGTGATCACCCGAACACTGAAGCTTTCTTT. It encodes CASSDHPNTEAFF.

This chain links TRBV6-6 with TRBJ1-5; 8 nucleotides match TRBD1. This CDR3 has 15 amino acids. The J segment lost 15 bases and the V segment lost 5 bases, leaving 18 bases of the junction unmatched. Germline lookup yields CDR1 MNHNY and CDR2 SVGAGI (reference sequence). The CDR3 region is CASSARQGRMNNVHF. The CDR3, as DNA: TGTGCCAGCAGTGCCCGACAGGGGAGAATGAATAATGTGCATTTT.

The chain joins TRBV9 to TRBJ2-3, with D possibly matching TRBD2 (6 bases). Trimming pared 3 bases from V and 8 bases from J, leaving 16 bases between. The germline gives CDR1 SGDLS, CDR2 YYNGEE. The length of the CDR3 is 14 residues. DNA of the CDR3: TGTGCCAGCAGCGCGGACCGCCGCGGGGCTACGCAGTATTTT. It translates to CASSADRRGATQYF.

The rearrangement links TRBV23-1 to TRBJ2-3; 8 bases align to TRBD1. TRBV23-1 counts as an open reading frame of uncertain function. The ends lost 3 bases at V and 6 bases at J; junction bases unmatched: 2. This CDR3 has 13 amino acids. The CDR3 region is CASSHQGADTQYF. The CDR3 DNA is TGCGCCAGCAGTCATCAGGGGGCGGATACGCAGTATTTT.

The rearrangement joins TRBV5-8 to TRBJ2-3; D gene uncertain. Germline-derived CDR1 and CDR2 are SGHTS and YDEGEE. This CDR3 comprises 14 residues. Trimming cost V 0 bases and J 1 base, with 6 bases left between them. CDR3 DNA sequence: TGTGCCAGCAGCTTGGGCAGCCGCACAGATACGCAGTATTTT. Its translation is CASSLGSRTDTQYF.

The rearrangement joins TRBV19 to TRBJ1-3; no definite D call. V lost 5 bases and J 5 bases, leaving 7 bases between the germline ends. This CDR3 contains 12 residues. Germline V gene lookup returns CDR1 LNHDA and CDR2 SQIVND (reference sequence). The CDR3 loop is CASSPLRNTIYF. The CDR3 DNA sequence: TGTGCCAGTAGTCCGCTCAGAAACACCATATATTTT.